This T cell receptor beta chain stems from a study of response to subunit inactivated influenza vaccine. General study points: The authors offered the suggestion that each seasonal influenza vaccination recruits few new T cells.

TCRdb processed the RT-PCR reads anew with MiXCR; each CDR3 protein has one entry. Among 710,000 or so distinct CDR3 sequences listed, around a sixth were seen once. V lost 6 bases, J lost 6 bases, and 20 bases lay in between. Germline CDR1 and CDR2: KGHSH and LQKENI. There are 15 residues in the CDR3. This clonotype was recorded a few times. Its antigen remains unknown. The rearrangement links TRBV18 to TRBJ2-5; tentative D call: TRBD1 (5 bases). The sample in question was PBMCs from blood, obtained less than 13 days after vaccination. This sequence was found in a man in his fifties who received an inactivated influenza vaccine. This chain's CDR3 is CASSTDLHPEKTQYF. DNA for the CDR3: TGTGCCAGCTCGACAGACCTTCACCCTGAAAAGACCCAGTACTTC.